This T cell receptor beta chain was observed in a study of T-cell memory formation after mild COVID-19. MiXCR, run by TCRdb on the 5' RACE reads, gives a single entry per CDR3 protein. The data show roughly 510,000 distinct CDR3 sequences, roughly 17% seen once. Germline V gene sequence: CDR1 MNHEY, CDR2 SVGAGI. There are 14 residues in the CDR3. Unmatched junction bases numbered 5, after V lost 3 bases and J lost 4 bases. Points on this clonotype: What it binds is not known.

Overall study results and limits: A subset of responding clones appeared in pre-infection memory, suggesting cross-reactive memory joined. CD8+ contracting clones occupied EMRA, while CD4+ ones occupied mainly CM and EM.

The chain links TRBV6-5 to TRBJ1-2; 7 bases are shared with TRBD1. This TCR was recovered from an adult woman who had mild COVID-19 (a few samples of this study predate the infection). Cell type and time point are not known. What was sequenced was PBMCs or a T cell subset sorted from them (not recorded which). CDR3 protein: CASSYEQGIYGYTF. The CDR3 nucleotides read TGTGCCAGCAGTTATGAACAGGGGATCTATGGCTACACCTTC.